This T cell receptor (beta chain) appears in the sequencing data of a study of control samples from healthy donors and cancer patients. CDR1 and CDR2 (germline): MGHRA, YSYEKL. This CDR3 has 15 residues. The V and J ends lost 4 bases and 0 bases, in that order; junction bases with no gene match: 5. The method was immunoSEQ multiplex PCR; TCRdb's version includes in-frame clones alone and lacks a portion of them. This repertoire includes approximately 190,000 clones. The sequenced sample consisted of blood. This TCR was sampled from a young woman in good health. This chain connects TRBV4-1 to TRBJ1-2; 7 nucleotides line up with TRBD1. CDR3 amino acids: CASSPWTGANYGYTF. CDR3 DNA sequence: TGCGCCAGCAGCCCATGGACAGGAGCTAACTATGGCTACACCTTC.